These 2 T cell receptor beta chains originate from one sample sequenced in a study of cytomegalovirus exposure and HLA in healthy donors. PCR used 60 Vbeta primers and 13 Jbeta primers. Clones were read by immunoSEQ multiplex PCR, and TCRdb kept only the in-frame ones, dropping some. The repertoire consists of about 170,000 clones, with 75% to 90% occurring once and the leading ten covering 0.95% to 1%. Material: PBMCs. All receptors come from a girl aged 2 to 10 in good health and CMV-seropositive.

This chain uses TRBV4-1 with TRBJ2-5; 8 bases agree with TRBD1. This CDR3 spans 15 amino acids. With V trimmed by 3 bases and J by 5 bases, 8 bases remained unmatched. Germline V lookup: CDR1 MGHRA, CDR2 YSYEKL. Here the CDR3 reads CASSHLDRVGETQYF. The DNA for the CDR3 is TGCGCCAGCAGCCACCTGGACAGGGTAGGGGAGACCCAGTACTTC.

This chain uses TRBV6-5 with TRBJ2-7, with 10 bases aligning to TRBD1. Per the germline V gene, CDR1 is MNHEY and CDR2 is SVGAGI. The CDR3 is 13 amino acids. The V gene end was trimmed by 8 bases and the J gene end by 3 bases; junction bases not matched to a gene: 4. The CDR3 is CASATGGGYEQYF. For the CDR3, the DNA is TGTGCCAGCGCGACAGGGGGCGGCTACGAGCAGTACTTC.